This T cell receptor (beta chain) was sequenced in a study of CXCR3-negative and CXCR3-positive naive CD8 T cells. About this clonotype: Its target is unknown.

Preparation of TRB cDNA libraries relied on 5' RACE carrying UMI labels. After re-calling the 5' RACE reads, TCRdb lists one entry per CDR3 protein, DNA absent. The sample shows 84,000 or so distinct CDR3 sequences, and 0.5% to 0.6% sits with its ten largest clones. The sorting of each CD8+ T cell subset was done in triplicate, at 250,000 to 300,000 cells each. Whole-study findings and limits: Naive cells that were CXCR3-positive had more hydrophobic TRB CDR3s (compared with CXCR3-negative naive cells).

Germline V gives CDR1 SGHDT, CDR2 YYEEEE. This CDR3 contains 16 residues. Specimen: naive CXCR3+ CD8+ T cells from blood. The subset: CD45RO-CCR7+CD27+CD95- naive CD8+ T cells expressing CXCR3 (TNR3+). The V and J genes are TRBV5-6 and TRBJ1-1; TCRdb names TRBD1, which stays unverified in the absence of DNA. This clonotype was obtained from a human donor in good health. Some clones in this sample may be carry-over from other donors' samples. CDR3 region: CASSKGQISLNTEAFF.